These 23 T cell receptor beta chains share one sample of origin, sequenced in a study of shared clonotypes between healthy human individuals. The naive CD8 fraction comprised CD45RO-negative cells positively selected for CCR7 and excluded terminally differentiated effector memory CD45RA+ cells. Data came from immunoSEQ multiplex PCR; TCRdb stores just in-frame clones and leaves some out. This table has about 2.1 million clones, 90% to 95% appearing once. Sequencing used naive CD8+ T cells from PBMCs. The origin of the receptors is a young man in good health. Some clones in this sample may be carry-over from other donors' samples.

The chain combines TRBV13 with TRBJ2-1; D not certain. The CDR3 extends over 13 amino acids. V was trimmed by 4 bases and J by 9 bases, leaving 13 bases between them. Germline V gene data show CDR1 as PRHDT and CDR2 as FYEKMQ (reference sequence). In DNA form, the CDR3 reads TGTGCCAGCAGCTACCCCGCGCTTCTTGAGCAGTTCTTC. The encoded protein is CASSYPALLEQFF. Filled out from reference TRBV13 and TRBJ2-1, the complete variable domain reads AAGVIQSPRHLIKEKRETATLKCYPIPRHDTVYWYQQGPGQDPQFLISFYEKMQSDKGSIPDRFSAQQFSDYHSELNMSSLELGDSALYFCASSYPALLEQFFGPGTRLTVL.

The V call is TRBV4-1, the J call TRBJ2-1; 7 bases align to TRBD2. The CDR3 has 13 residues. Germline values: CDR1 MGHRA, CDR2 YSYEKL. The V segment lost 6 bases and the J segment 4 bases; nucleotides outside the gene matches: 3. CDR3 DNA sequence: TGCGCCAGCAGTCTAGCGGCGTACAATGAGCAGTTCTTC. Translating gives CASSLAAYNEQFF.

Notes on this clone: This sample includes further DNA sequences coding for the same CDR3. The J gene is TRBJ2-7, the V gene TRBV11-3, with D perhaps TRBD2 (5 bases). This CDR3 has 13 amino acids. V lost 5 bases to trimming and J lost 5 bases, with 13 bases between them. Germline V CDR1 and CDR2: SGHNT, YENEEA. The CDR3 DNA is TGTGCCAGCAGCCCCCGGGGTGCGCACGAGCAGTACTTC. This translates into CASSPRGAHEQYF.

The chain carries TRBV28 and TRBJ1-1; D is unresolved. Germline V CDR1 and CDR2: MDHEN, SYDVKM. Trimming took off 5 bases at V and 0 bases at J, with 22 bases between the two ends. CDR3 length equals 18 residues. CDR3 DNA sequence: TGTGCCAGCAGTGGACGCGCCGTCTTACCCAGAATGAACACTGAAGCTTTCTTT. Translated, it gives CASSGRAVLPRMNTEAFF.

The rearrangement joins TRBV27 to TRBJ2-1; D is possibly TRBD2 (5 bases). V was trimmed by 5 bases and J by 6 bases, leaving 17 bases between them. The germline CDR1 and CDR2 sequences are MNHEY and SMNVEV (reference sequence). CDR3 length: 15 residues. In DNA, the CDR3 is TGTGCCAGCAGTCCGGTCATAGGGAGTACCAATGAGCAGTTCTTC. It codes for CASSPVIGSTNEQFF.

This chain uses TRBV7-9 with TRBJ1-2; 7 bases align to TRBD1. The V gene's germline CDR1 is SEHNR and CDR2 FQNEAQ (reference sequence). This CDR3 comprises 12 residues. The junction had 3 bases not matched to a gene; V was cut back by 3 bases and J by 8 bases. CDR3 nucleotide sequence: TGTGCCAGCAGCTTCGGGGACAGCGGCTACACCTTC. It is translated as CASSFGDSGYTF.

CDR3 sequence reads: CASSYVWTANTGELFF. DNA of the CDR3: TGTGCCAGCAGTTACGTCTGGACAGCTAACACCGGGGAGCTGTTTTTT. The V call is TRBV6-5, the J call TRBJ2-2; D might be TRBD1 (6 bases). In germline, CDR1 is MNHEY, CDR2 SVGAGI. Trimming left V 2 bases short and J 2 bases short, with 12 bases between. This CDR3 is built from 16 residues.

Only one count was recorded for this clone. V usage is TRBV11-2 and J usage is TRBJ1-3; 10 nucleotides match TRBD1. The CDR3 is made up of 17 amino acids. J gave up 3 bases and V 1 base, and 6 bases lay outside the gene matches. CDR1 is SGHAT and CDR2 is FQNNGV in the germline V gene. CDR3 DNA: TGTGCCAGCAGCTTAGTGATGGGGACAGGGGTTGGAAACACCATATATTTT. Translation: CASSLVMGTGVGNTIYF.

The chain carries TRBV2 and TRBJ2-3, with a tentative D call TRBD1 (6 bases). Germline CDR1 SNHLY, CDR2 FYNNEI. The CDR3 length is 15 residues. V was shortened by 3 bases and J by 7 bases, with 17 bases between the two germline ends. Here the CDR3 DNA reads TGTGCCAGCAGTGACGTCAGGGGAAAGTATAATACGCAGTATTTT. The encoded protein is CASSDVRGKYNTQYF.

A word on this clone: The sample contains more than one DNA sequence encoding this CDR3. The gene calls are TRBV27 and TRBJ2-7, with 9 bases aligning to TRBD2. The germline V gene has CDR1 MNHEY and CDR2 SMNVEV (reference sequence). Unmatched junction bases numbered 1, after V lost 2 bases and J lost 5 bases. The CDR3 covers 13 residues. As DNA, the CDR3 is TGTGCCAGCAGTTTAGGCGGGAGGGACGAGCAGTACTTC. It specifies CASSLGGRDEQYF.

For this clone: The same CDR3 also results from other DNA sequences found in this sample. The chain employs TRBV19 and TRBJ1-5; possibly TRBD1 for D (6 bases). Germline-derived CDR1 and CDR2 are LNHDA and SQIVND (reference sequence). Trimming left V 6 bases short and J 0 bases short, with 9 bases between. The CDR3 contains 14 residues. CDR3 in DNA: TGTGCCAGTAGCTACAGGGATAGCAATCAGCCCCAGCATTTT. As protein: CASSYRDSNQPQHF.

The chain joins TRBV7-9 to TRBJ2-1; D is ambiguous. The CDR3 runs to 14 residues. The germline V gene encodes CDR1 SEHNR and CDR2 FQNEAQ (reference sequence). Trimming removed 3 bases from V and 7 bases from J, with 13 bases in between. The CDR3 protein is CASSFNLYWNEQFF. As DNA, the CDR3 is TGTGCCAGCAGCTTTAATCTATATTGGAATGAGCAGTTCTTC. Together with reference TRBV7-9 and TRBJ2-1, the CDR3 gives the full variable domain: DTGVSQNPRHKITKRGQNVTFRCDPISEHNRLYWYRQTLGQGPEFLTYFQNEAQLEKSRLLSDRFSAERPKGSFSTLEIQRTEQGDSAMYLCASSFNLYWNEQFFGPGTRLTVL.

The CDR3 DNA is TGCAGCGTTGAACGCACGGACACGACCTACGAGCAGTACTTC. It is translated as CSVERTDTTYEQYF. This sequence joins TRBV29-1 and TRBJ2-7; D is possibly TRBD1 (5 bases). The length of the CDR3 is 14 residues. Germline V lookup: CDR1 SQVTM, CDR2 ANQGSEA. Trimming removed 2 bases from V and 2 bases from J, with 13 bases in between.

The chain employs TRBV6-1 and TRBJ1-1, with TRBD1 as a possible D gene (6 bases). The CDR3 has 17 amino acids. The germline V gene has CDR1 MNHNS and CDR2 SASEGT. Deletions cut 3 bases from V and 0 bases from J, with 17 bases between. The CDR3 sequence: CASSEWGGLGMNTEAFF. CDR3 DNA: TGTGCCAGCAGTGAGTGGGGGGGGCTCGGGATGAACACTGAAGCTTTCTTT.

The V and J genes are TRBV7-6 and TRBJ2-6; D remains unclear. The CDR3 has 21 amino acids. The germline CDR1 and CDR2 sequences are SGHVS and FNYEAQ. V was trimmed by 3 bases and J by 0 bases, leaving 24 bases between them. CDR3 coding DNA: TGTGCCAGCAGCTTCTGGTCTCCCAGCAGAAAAGCCAACTCTGGGGCCAACGTCCTGACTTTC. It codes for CASSFWSPSRKANSGANVLTF.

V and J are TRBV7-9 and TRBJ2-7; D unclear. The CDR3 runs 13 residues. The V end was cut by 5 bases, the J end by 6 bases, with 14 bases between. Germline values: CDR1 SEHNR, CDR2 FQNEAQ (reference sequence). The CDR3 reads CASSIARSGEQYF. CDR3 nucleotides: TGTGCCAGCAGCATCGCCCGCTCCGGCGAGCAGTACTTC.

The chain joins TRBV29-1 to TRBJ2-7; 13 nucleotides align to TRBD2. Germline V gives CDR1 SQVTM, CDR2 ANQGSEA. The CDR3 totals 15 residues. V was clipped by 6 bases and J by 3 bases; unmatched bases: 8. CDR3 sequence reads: CSVTPGTSGIYEQYF. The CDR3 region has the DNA TGCAGCGTCACCCCCGGGACTAGCGGGATCTACGAGCAGTACTTC.

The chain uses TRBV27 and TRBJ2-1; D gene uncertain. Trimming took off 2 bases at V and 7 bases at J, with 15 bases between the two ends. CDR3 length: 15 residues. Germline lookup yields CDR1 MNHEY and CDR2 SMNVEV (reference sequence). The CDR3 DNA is TGTGCCAGCAGTTTAGTTAGCTGGAGTTCGAATGAGCAGTTCTTC. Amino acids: CASSLVSWSSNEQFF.

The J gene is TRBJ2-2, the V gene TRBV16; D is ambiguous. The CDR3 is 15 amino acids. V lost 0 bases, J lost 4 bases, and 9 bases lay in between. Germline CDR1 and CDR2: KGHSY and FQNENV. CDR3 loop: CASSQSRAGTGELFF. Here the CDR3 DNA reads TGTGCCAGCAGCCAATCAAGGGCAGGCACCGGGGAGCTGTTTTTT.

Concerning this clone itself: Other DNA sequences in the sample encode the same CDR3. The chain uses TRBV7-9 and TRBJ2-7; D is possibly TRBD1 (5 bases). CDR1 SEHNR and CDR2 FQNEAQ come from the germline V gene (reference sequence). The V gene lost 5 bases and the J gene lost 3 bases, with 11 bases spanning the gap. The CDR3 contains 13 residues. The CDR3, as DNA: TGTGCCAGCAGCCGAAGCGACAGCTACGAGCAGTACTTC. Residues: CASSRSDSYEQYF.

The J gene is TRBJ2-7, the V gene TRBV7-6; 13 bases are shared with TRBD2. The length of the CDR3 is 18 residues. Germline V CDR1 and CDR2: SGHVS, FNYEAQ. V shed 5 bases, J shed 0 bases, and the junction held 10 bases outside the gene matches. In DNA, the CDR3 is TGTGCCAGCAGCCAAGGACTAGCGGGAGACGTGAGCTCCTACGAGCAGTACTTC. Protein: CASSQGLAGDVSSYEQYF.

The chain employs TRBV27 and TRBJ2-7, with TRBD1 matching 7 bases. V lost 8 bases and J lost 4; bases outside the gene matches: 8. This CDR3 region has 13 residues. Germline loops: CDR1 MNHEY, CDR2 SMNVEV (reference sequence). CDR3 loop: CASQDRLGYEQYF. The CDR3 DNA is TGTGCCAGCCAGGACAGGCTAGGGTACGAGCAGTACTTC.

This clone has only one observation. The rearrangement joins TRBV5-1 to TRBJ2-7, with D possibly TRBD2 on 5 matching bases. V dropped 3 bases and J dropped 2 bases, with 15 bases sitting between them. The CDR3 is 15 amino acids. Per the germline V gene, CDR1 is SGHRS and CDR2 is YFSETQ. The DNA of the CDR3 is TGCGCCAGCAGCTGGTTGGAGGTCGGGACCTACGAGCAGTACTTC. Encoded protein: CASSWLEVGTYEQYF.